A single sample is the source of the 16 T cell receptor beta chains below, sequenced in a study of T cells expressing NK-cell markers. Using the 5' RACE reads, TCRdb records one entry per CDR3 protein without DNA. Its listing shows about 400,000 distinct CDR3 sequences. The sample taken for sequencing was blood T cells: a sorted CD56 or NKG2C T cell subset, CD4+ or CD8+ T cells, or bulk PBMC T cells (not recorded which). These receptors originate from a woman aged 45-59 years in good health.

The CDR3 is CASSLLPSARDEQYF. The V and J genes are TRBV5-1 and TRBJ2-7; there is no DNA to check the TCRdb D call of TRBD1. Germline lookup yields CDR1 SGHRS and CDR2 YFSETQ. This CDR3 spans 15 amino acids.

V usage is TRBV20-1 and J usage is TRBJ1-2; no DNA is available, so the TRBD1 call from TCRdb remains unchecked. CDR1 DFQATT and CDR2 SNEGSKA come from the germline V gene (reference sequence). The CDR3 sequence is 14 residues long. The CDR3 protein is CSAKKDRFPYGYTF.

This chain connects TRBV20-1 to TRBJ2-3; the TRBD2 assignment by TCRdb is unverifiable without DNA. Germline loops: CDR1 DFQATT, CDR2 SNEGSKA (reference sequence). The CDR3 runs to 11 residues. The CDR3 loop reads CSAKMAQTQYF.

The V gene is TRBV5-1, the J gene TRBJ2-1; TCRdb lists TRBD1, though no DNA is available to test this call. Per the germline V gene, CDR1 is SGHRS and CDR2 is YFSETQ. The CDR3 spans 14 residues. The CDR3: CASGDRGVYNEQFF. The full variable domain, its missing parts supplied by reference TRBV5-1 and TRBJ2-1, is KAGVTQTPRYLIKTRGQQVTLSCSPISGHRSVSWYQQTPGQGLQFLFEYFSETQRNKGNFPGRFSGRQFSNSRSEMNVSTLELGDSALYLCASGDRGVYNEQFFGPGTRLTVL.

The chain carries TRBV3-1 and TRBJ1-3. CDR3 length: 16 residues. Per germline, CDR1 LGHDT and CDR2 YNNKEL (reference sequence). The CDR3 reads CASSQSPTGRANTIYF. Using reference TRBV3-1 and TRBJ1-3 for the parts outside the CDR3, the full variable domain is DTAVSQTPKYLVTQMGNDKSIKCEQNLGHDTMYWYKQDSKKFLKIMFSYNNKELIINETVPNRFSPKSPDKAHLNLHINSLELGDSAVYFCASSQSPTGRANTIYFGEGSWLTVV.

The V call is TRBV7-8, the J call TRBJ2-5. CDR3 length: 15 amino acids. Germline CDR1 SGHVS, CDR2 FQNEAQ. CDR3 sequence: CASSLVAGHGETQYF.

The V call is TRBV4-1, the J call TRBJ2-1; the TCRdb D gene call, TRBD2, has no DNA to confirm it. The CDR3 has 19 residues. Germline CDR1 and CDR2: MGHRA and YSYEKL. CDR3 region: CASSRDYAGASGAVNEQFF.

The chain is built from TRBV10-3 and TRBJ1-5; checking the TCRdb D call of TRBD1 is not possible without DNA. The germline V gene has CDR1 ENHRY and CDR2 SYGVKD. The CDR3 spans 18 residues. This chain's CDR3 is CAISESTRKGKGNQPQHF.

The genes are TRBV12-3 or TRBV12-4 and TRBJ2-7; TCRdb reports TRBD2, a call that lacks DNA to check it against. CDR3 length equals 14 residues. CDR3 sequence reads: CASSLVGGRDEQYF.

The chain uses TRBV6-2 or TRBV6-3 and TRBJ1-1. Germline V gene lookup returns CDR1 MNHEY and CDR2 SVGEGT. This CDR3 contains 12 residues. Here the CDR3 reads CASSYEAFKAFF.

The genes are TRBV24-1 and TRBJ2-1; the TCRdb call, TRBD1, lacks DNA for checking. The CDR3 sequence is 15 residues long. CDR1 and CDR2 (germline): KGHDR, SFDVKD. The CDR3 sequence: CATSDSGGVSNEQFF.

V gene TRBV12-3 or TRBV12-4 combines with J gene TRBJ1-3; TCRdb's assignment of TRBD1 cannot be checked, as there is no DNA. This CDR3 is 13 amino acids long. CDR3 sequence: CASSQQGLNTIYF.

V is TRBV7-8 and J is TRBJ2-3; no DNA is available, so the TRBD2 call from TCRdb remains unchecked. The CDR3 spans 13 residues. Germline V gene sequence: CDR1 SGHVS, CDR2 FQNEAQ. This CDR3 reads CASSSEGPDTQYF.

V and J are TRBV4-1 and TRBJ2-1. This CDR3 is built from 18 residues. Germline values: CDR1 MGHRA, CDR2 YSYEKL. CDR3 residues: CASSQISLLADSYNEQFF.

V and J are TRBV27 and TRBJ2-5. Germline V gene sequence: CDR1 MNHEY, CDR2 SMNVEV (reference sequence). The CDR3 has 13 amino acids. The CDR3 reads CASSFGIEETQYF.

The genes are TRBV20-1 and TRBJ1-6; TCRdb names TRBD1, which stays unverified in the absence of DNA. CDR1 DFQATT and CDR2 SNEGSKA come from the germline V gene (reference sequence). The CDR3 covers 13 residues. The CDR3 is CSARRGNNSPLHF.